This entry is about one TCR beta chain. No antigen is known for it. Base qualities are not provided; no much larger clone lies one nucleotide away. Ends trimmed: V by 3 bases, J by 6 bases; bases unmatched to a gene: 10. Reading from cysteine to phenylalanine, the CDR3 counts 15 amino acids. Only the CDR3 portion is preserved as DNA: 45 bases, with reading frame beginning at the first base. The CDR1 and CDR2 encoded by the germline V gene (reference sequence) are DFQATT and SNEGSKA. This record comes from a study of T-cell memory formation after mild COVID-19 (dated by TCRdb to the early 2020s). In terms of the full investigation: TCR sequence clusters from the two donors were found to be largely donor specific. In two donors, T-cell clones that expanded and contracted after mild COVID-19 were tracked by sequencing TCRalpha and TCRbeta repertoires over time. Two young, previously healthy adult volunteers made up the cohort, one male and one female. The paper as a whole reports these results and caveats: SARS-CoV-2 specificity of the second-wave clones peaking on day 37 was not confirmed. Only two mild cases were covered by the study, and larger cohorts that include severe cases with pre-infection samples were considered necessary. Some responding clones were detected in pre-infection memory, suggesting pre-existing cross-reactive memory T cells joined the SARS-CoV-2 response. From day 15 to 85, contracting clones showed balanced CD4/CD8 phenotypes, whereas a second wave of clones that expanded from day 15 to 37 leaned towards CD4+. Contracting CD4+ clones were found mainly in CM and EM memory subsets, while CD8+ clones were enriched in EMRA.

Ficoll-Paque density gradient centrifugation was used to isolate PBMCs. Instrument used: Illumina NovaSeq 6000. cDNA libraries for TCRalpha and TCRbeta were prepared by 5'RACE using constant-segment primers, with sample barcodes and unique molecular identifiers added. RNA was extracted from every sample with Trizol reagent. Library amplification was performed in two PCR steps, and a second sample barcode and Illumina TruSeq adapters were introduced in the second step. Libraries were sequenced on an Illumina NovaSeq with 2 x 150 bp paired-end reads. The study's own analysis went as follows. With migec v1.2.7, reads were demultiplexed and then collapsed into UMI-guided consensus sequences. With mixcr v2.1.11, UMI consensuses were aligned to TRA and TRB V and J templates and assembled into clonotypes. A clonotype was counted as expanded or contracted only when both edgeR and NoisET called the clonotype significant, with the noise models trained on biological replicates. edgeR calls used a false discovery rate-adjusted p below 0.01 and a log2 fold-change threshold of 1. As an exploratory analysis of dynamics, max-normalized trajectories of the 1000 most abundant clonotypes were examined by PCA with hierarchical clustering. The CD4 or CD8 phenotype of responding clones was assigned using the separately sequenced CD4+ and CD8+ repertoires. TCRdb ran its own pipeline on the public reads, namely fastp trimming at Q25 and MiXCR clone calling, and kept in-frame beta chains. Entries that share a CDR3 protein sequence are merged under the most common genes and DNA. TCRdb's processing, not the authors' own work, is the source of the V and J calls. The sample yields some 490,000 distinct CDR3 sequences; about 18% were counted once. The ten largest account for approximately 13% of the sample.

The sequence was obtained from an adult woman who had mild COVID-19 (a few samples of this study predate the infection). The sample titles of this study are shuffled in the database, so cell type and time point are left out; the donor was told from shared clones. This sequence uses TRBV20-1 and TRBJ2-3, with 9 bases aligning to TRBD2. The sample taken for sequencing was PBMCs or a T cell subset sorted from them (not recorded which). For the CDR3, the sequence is CSASSSSGRSDTQYF. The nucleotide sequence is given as TGCAGTGCTAGCTCTAGTAGCGGGAGAAGCGATACGCAGTATTTT.